The clone carrying this TCR beta chain was recorded once. Its antigen is not identified. This could be a read error, since a much larger clone is one nucleotide away. Trimming took 10 bases from V and 4 from J; bases not matched to a gene: 6. The CDR3 is made up of 12 amino acids. Germline lookup yields CDR1 MGHDK and CDR2 SYGVNS. The data originate from a study of T cell repertoires in cytomegalovirus infection. At the level of the study: CMV infection together with matching HLA type was indicated by public TCR beta signatures.

General observations from the study: HLA-C-restricted CMV-specific TCR beta clonotypes prevailed in the ex vivo response. CMV carriers with the relevant HLA were identified by cumulative public TCR beta family frequency.

Using its own MiXCR run on the reads, TCRdb lists one record per CDR3 protein. Among about 680,000 distinct CDR3 sequences, about 24% were seen once, and the ten largest hold approximately 8%. This chain joins TRBV25-1 and TRBJ1-1, with 7 bases identical to TRBD1. The sequence was collected from a human donor in good health (CMV status not recorded). Some clones in this sample may be carry-over from other donors' samples. The material sequenced was CD8+ T cells from PBMCs. The DNA of the CDR3 is TGTGCCAACAAGCAGGGGGGCACTGAAGCTTTCTTT. This encodes CANKQGGTEAFF.